The rows below give T cell receptor beta chains drawn from one sample of a study of T cells after yellow fever vaccination. MiXCR, applied by TCRdb to the 5' RACE reads, yields one record per CDR3 protein. This sample has hundreds of thousands of distinct CDR3 sequences, with less than 15% found just once. The material was PBMCs, obtained on the day of the yellow fever booster vaccination. These receptor sequences come from a man in his thirties or forties who received the YFV17D yellow fever vaccine. Each CDR3 is given with its conserved first and last residue. The order of the fields is clone size, V gene, D gene, CDR3 length, J gene, CDR3 DNA, CDR3 protein. A D gene is named only where the DNA matches it firmly. Size is stated for part of the rows, as once, few or many counts, or as a class when the clone is expanded.

>NA|TRBV19|NA|12|TRBJ1-1
TGTGCCAGTAGTATATTGGACACTGAAGCTTTCTTT
CASSILDTEAFF
>NA|TRBV6-2/TRBV6-3|TRBD2|16|TRBJ2-7
TGTGCCAGCAGTTACCTCCCTAGCGGGTTCTCCTACGAGCAGTACTTC
CASSYLPSGFSYEQYF
>NA|TRBV14|NA|15|TRBJ1-6
TGTGCCAGCAGCCAAGGGAGCTCCTATAATTCACCCCTCCACTTT
CASSQGSSYNSPLHF
>many|TRBV11-2|TRBD1|13|TRBJ2-7
TGTGCCAGCGAACCGGGACAGGGTGGCGAGCAGTACTTC
CASEPGQGGEQYF
>NA|TRBV12-3/TRBV12-4|TRBD2|16|TRBJ2-1
TGTGCCAGCAGGCGACTAGCGGGAAAGGCGGACAATGAGCAGTTCTTC
CASRRLAGKADNEQFF
>few|TRBV20-1|NA|15|TRBJ2-1
TGCAGTGCTAGAGATGTTGGAAGCTTTACGAATGAGCAGTTCTTC
CSARDVGSFTNEQFF
>NA|TRBV29-1|TRBD2|14|TRBJ2-1
TGCAGCGTTGACGGGCTAGCGGGAGTCAGTGAGCAGTTCTTC
CSVDGLAGVSEQFF
>few|TRBV6-2/TRBV6-3|NA|16|TRBJ2-3
TGTGCCAGCTCACCGACCCCTGGGCGGGGCACAGATACGCAGTATTTT
CASSPTPGRGTDTQYF
>NA|TRBV5-1|NA|15|TRBJ2-1
TGCGCCAGCAGCCCGGGGCGGGCGGGAAACAATGAGCAGTTCTTC
CASSPGRAGNNEQFF
>few|TRBV18|NA|17|TRBJ2-1
TGTGCCAGCTCACGTACTAGCCCAGGATGGGCCTACAATGAGCAGTTCTTC
CASSRTSPGWAYNEQFF
>few|TRBV20-1|NA|16|TRBJ2-3
TGCAGTGCTATTCCAGGGGGAGGTTTTGGCACAGATACGCAGTATTTT
CSAIPGGGFGTDTQYF
>NA|TRBV7-2|NA|16|TRBJ2-1
TGTGCCAGCGAGACGACTAGCGGCCCACAGGGGGATGAGCAGTTCTTC
CASETTSGPQGDEQFF
>NA|TRBV28|TRBD2|16|TRBJ2-1
TGTGCCAGCAGTTCCAACATAGCGGGAGGGTACAATGAGCAGTTCTTC
CASSSNIAGGYNEQFF
>NA|TRBV5-1|TRBD1|15|TRBJ2-3
TGCGCCACCAGTCAAGGGGACAGGGGGACAGATACGCAGTATTTT
CATSQGDRGTDTQYF
>few|TRBV9|NA|15|TRBJ1-6
TGTGCCAGCAGCGTGGGGGGAGGACATAATTCACCCCTCCACTTT
CASSVGGGHNSPLHF
>NA|TRBV20-1|TRBD2|19|TRBJ2-3
TGCAGTGCTAGAGTTAGCGGGAGAGGGGGTCGGATCACTACAGATACGCAGTATTTT
CSARVSGRGGRITTDTQYF
>NA|TRBV6-1|TRBD1|15|TRBJ1-1
TGTGCCAGCAGTGACCACAGGGGACTGAACACTGAAGCTTTCTTT
CASSDHRGLNTEAFF
>once|TRBV12-3/TRBV12-4|NA|16|TRBJ2-1
TGTGCCAGCAGTACGGACCCACTAATCACCTACAATGAGCAGTTCTTC
CASSTDPLITYNEQFF
>few|TRBV27|TRBD1|19|TRBJ2-1
TGTGCCAGCAGCCTCACCGCCTACCCCGACAGGGGGAATAGCGATGAGCAGTTCTTC
CASSLTAYPDRGNSDEQFF
>many|TRBV12-3/TRBV12-4|NA|13|TRBJ2-2
TGTGCCAGCAGTGAAGTCACATCCGGGGAGCTGTTTTTT
CASSEVTSGELFF
>NA|TRBV7-2|NA|14|TRBJ2-5
TGTGCCAGCAGCCGTTCGTCCAACCAAGAGACCCAGTACTTC
CASSRSSNQETQYF
>few|TRBV6-1|TRBD2|15|TRBJ2-2
TGTGCCAGCAAGGGACTAGCGGGGAACACCGGGGAGCTGTTTTTT
CASKGLAGNTGELFF
>few|TRBV7-8|TRBD1|14|TRBJ2-7
TGTGCCAGCAGCTCACAACAGGGGATGGGCGAGCAGTACTTC
CASSSQQGMGEQYF
>NA|TRBV6-2/TRBV6-3|TRBD2|13|TRBJ2-3
TGTGCCAGCAGTTACTCTAGCGGGGATACGCAGTATTTT
CASSYSSGDTQYF
>few|TRBV6-5|TRBD1|16|TRBJ2-2
TGTGCCAGCAGTTACTCCGAGACAGGGGTTACCGGGGAGCTGTTTTTT
CASSYSETGVTGELFF
>few|TRBV3-1|NA|16|TRBJ2-2
TGTGCCAGCAGCCAACAAGGACTATCGAACACCGGGGAGCTGTTTTTT
CASSQQGLSNTGELFF
>NA|TRBV6-5|NA|15|TRBJ2-7
TGTGCCAGCAGTTCGCTTTGGGACCCCCCGGGCGAGCAGTACTTC
CASSSLWDPPGEQYF
>few|TRBV15|TRBD2|16|TRBJ2-5
TGTGCCACCAGCAGAGTGGGGGAGGGTGGCCAAGAGACCCAGTACTTC
CATSRVGEGGQETQYF
>few|TRBV6-4|NA|19|TRBJ2-4
TGTGCCAGCAGTGACTCGGAAAGAGGGGTCGGGCTAGCCAAAAACATTCAGTACTTC
CASSDSERGVGLAKNIQYF
>few|TRBV4-3|NA|16|TRBJ2-7
TGCGCCAGCAGCCAAGAGGACCAGATGAGGGACTACGAGCAGTACTTC
CASSQEDQMRDYEQYF
>few|TRBV7-2|NA|13|TRBJ2-7
TGTGCCAGCAGCGAGAGAGTTCTCTACGAGCAGTACTTC
CASSERVLYEQYF
>NA|TRBV20-1|NA|14|TRBJ2-7
TGCAGTGCTAGGATCCAGGGCTGGCTACGAGGGCAGTACTTC
CSARIQGWLRGQYF
>few|TRBV27|NA|14|TRBJ2-3
TGTGCCAGCAGTTTCCTGGGGGCCGCAGATACGCAGTATTTT
CASSFLGAADTQYF
>NA|TRBV3-1|NA|14|TRBJ2-5
TGTGCCAGCAGCCAAACCGATCTCGGGGAGACCCAGTACTTC
CASSQTDLGETQYF
>few|TRBV5-6|TRBD2|16|TRBJ2-2
TGTGCCAGCAGAGGACTAGCGGGAGGGCCTACCGGGGAGCTGTTTTTT
CASRGLAGGPTGELFF
>few|TRBV19|NA|16|TRBJ2-7
TGTGCCAGTAGCACGAGGTTAGGCCAGGGCGACTACGAGCAGTACTTC
CASSTRLGQGDYEQYF
>few|TRBV5-6|TRBD2|14|TRBJ2-5
TGTGCCAGCAGCACTAGCGGGAGTTATGAGACCCAGTACTTC
CASSTSGSYETQYF
>NA|TRBV18|NA|15|TRBJ2-7
TGTGCCAGCTCACCATTTGAGGGGCCGGCCTACGAGCAGTACTTC
CASSPFEGPAYEQYF
>NA|TRBV4-2|TRBD1|19|TRBJ2-5
TGTGCCAGCAGCCAAGATCGTTGGCCCCGGGACAGACAACAAGAGACCCAGTACTTC
CASSQDRWPRDRQQETQYF
>few|TRBV7-2|NA|14|TRBJ1-2
TGTGCCAGCAGCTTAGAAATATCGGCCAGGAGCTACACCTTC
CASSLEISARSYTF
>NA|TRBV24-1|NA|14|TRBJ2-2
TGTGCCACCAGTGATTTTGTGAACACCGGGGAGCTGTTTTTT
CATSDFVNTGELFF
>NA|TRBV12-5|NA|13|TRBJ2-5
TGTGCTAGTGGCCCAGCCGGGCAAGAGACCCAGTACTTC
CASGPAGQETQYF